These T cell receptor beta chains were read from a single sample in a study of CD8+CD57+ T cells in acquired aplastic anemia. MiXCR, applied by TCRdb to the reads, yields one record per CDR3 protein. Among roughly 120,000 distinct CDR3 sequences listed, about 60% were seen once. The specimen sequenced was sorted CD4+, CD8+, or CD8+CD57+ T cells (not recorded which) from PBMCs. The receptors derive from a human donor with aplastic anemia. CDR3s include the opening cysteine and the closing phenylalanine or tryptophan. Each record gives: clone size, V gene, J gene, D gene, CDR3 protein, CDR3 DNA. D genes are given only for firm matches. Some rows mark clone size as missing; the rest say once, few, many or name a class of expanded clone.

once	TRBV3-1	TRBJ2-5	.	CASSQDLGQETQYF	TGTGCCAGCAGCCAAGATTTGGGTCAAGAGACCCAGTACTTC
.	TRBV6-1	TRBJ2-1	TRBD2	CASRAGTSSSHEQFF	TGTGCCAGCAGGGCCGGGACTAGCTCATCCCATGAGCAGTTCTTC
few	TRBV6-5	TRBJ1-1	.	CASSRGFGNEAFF	TGTGCCAGCAGCCGGGGGTTTGGGAATGAAGCTTTCTTT
.	TRBV29-1	TRBJ2-7	TRBD1	CSVLVQGARYAYF	TGCAGCGTTCTGGTTCAGGGGGCGCGGTATGCCTACTTC
.	TRBV4-1	TRBJ1-2	TRBD1	CASSPYALGQGLGYGYTF	TGCGCCAGCAGCCCGTACGCCCTCGGACAGGGGCTTGGCTATGGCTACACCTTC
once	TRBV5-1	TRBJ2-5	TRBD1	CASSLVGTVAKFQETQYF	TGCGCCAGCAGCTTGGTTGGGACAGTCGCCAAGTTCCAAGAGACCCAGTACTTC
.	TRBV2	TRBJ1-5	.	CANHGQTIYQPQHF	TGTGCCAACCACGGACAGACAATTTATCAGCCCCAGCATTTT
.	TRBV12-3/TRBV12-4	TRBJ2-1	.	CASSPTGGEYNEQLF	TGTGCCAGCAGTCCGACGGGGGGCGAGTACAATGAGCAGCTCTTC
.	TRBV2	TRBJ2-2	.	CASSLGTNTGELFF	TGTGCCAGCAGTTTGGGCACTAACACCGGGGAGCTGTTTTTT
.	TRBV15	TRBJ2-2	.	CATSREVAGELFF	TGTGCCACCAGCAGAGAAGTCGCCGGGGAGCTGTTTTTT
few	TRBV20-1	TRBJ2-1	TRBD2	CSARVFGLAGGSSYNEQFF	TGCAGTGCTAGGGTCTTCGGCCTAGCGGGGGGGAGCTCCTACAATGAGCAGTTCTTC
.	TRBV4-1	TRBJ2-5	TRBD2	CASSQVALAGGPGETQYF	TGCGCCAGCAGCCAAGTAGCCCTAGCGGGGGGGCCGGGGGAGACCCAGTACTTC
.	TRBV24-1	TRBJ2-1	TRBD2	CATSDPGLAGGNEQFF	TGTGCCACCAGTGATCCAGGACTAGCGGGGGGAAATGAGCAGTTCTTC
.	TRBV10-3	TRBJ2-7	.	CAISGVAGNYEQYF	TGTGCCATCAGCGGGGTTGCGGGGAACTACGAGCAGTACTTC
.	TRBV29-1	TRBJ2-6	.	CSVAGDANVLTF	TGCAGCGTTGCAGGGGACGCCAACGTCCTGACTTTC
.	TRBV7-6	TRBJ2-1	.	CASSSAVWGPTLREQFF	TGTGCCAGCAGCTCAGCGGTTTGGGGACCAACTCTGAGGGAGCAGTTCTTC
once	TRBV19	TRBJ2-1	.	CASSRFGRYNEQFF	TGTGCCAGTAGTAGGTTCGGTCGCTACAATGAGCAGTTCTTC
few	TRBV14	TRBJ2-3	.	CASSQTHTDTQYF	TGTGCCAGCAGCCAAACTCACACAGATACGCAGTATTTT
.	TRBV29-1	TRBJ1-2	.	CSVAGEWYGYTF	TGCAGCGTTGCTGGGGAGTGGTATGGCTACACCTTC
many	TRBV5-6	TRBJ2-1	.	CASSLEAERNEQFF	TGTGCCAGCAGCTTGGAAGCTGAGAGGAATGAGCAGTTCTTC
.	TRBV4-1	TRBJ2-2	TRBD1	CASSHFGQGDTGELFF	TGCGCCAGCAGCCATTTTGGACAGGGGGACACCGGGGAGCTGTTTTTT
.	TRBV19	TRBJ2-1	TRBD2	CASSSGLAGGWNEQFF	TGTGCCAGTAGTTCAGGACTAGCGGGGGGGTGGAATGAGCAGTTCTTC
.	TRBV7-9	TRBJ1-2	.	CASSLASTDGYTF	TGTGCCAGCAGCTTAGCCAGCACAGATGGCTACACCTTC
few	TRBV27	TRBJ2-5	.	CASSPGTYVQTQYF	TGTGCCAGCAGCCCGGGAACCTACGTGCAGACCCAGTACTTC
.	TRBV29-1	TRBJ1-1	.	CSVDGGGHTEAFF	TGCAGCGTTGATGGGGGAGGGCACACTGAAGCTTTCTTT
.	TRBV19	TRBJ1-3	.	CASSRISGNTIYF	TGTGCCAGTAGCCGGATCTCTGGAAACACCATATATTTT